Presented here are 23 T cell receptor beta chains from one specimen sequenced in a study of T cells after posttransplantation cyclophosphamide. Controls had myeloablative marrow grafts with methotrexate and calcineurin inhibitor, sampled at 1 year. Assay: immunoSEQ multiplex PCR; the TCRdb copy retains only in-frame clones and omits some. The table records about 16,000 clones, around 87% of them present only once. Sample: PBMCs, taken after an allogeneic stem cell transplant with a calcineurin inhibitor and methotrexate. The receptors were sampled from a male patient aged 45-60 years who received an allogeneic stem cell transplant from an unrelated donor, was CMV-positive, and had chronic GVHD only. Some T cells could come from the graft donor.

This sequence joins TRBV5-1 and TRBJ1-4; 9 bases match TRBD1. The V and J ends lost 4 bases and 7 bases, in that order; junction bases with no gene match: 11. The CDR3 loop spans 16 amino acids. CDR1 is SGHRS and CDR2 is YFSETQ in the germline V gene. CDR3 coding DNA: TGCGCCAGCAGCCTCACCCCACAGGGGGCAGGTGAAAAACTGTTTTTT. Its protein product is CASSLTPQGAGEKLFF.

This clone is a singleton in its sample. The V and J genes are TRBV5-1 and TRBJ2-3; D may be TRBD2 (6 bases). Germline CDR1 SGHRS, CDR2 YFSETQ. This CDR3 has 14 amino acids. V lost 0 bases, J lost 4 bases, and 9 bases lay in between. CDR3 coding DNA: TGCGCCAGCAGCTTGGCGGGGGATTCAGATACGCAGTATTTT. Residues: CASSLAGDSDTQYF.

The chain uses TRBV10-3 and TRBJ2-7; tentative D call: TRBD1 (6 bases). This CDR3 spans 14 amino acids. V lost 6 bases and J lost 2, with 14 bases in between. Germline CDR1 reads ENHRY; CDR2 reads SYGVKD. The DNA for the CDR3 is TGTGCCATCAGCCCTGGGCAGGGGACCTACGAGCAGTACTTC. Translating it yields CAISPGQGTYEQYF.

The CDR3 nucleotides are TGTGCCAGCAGCTTCGTGAGGTCCGGGGAGCTGTTTTTT. Its translation is CASSFVRSGELFF. The rearrangement uses TRBV6-1 and TRBJ2-2; the D is unclear. The CDR3 length is 13 residues. Trimming took 6 bases from V and 6 from J, leaving 11 bases between them. Germline assignment: CDR1 MNHNS and CDR2 SASEGT.

This chain links TRBV25-1 with TRBJ2-7, with 9 bases aligning to TRBD1. This CDR3 has 15 amino acids. Germline values: CDR1 MGHDK, CDR2 SYGVNS. Germline trimming cut 2 bases from V and 2 bases from J; bases unmatched to any gene: 4. The CDR3 region is CASSEPGTGTYEQYF. In DNA, the CDR3 is TGTGCCAGCAGTGAACCCGGGACAGGGACCTACGAGCAGTACTTC.

The chain employs TRBV6-5 and TRBJ2-2; TRBD1 might be the D (5 bases). The CDR3 runs 16 residues. The V end lost 0 bases, the J end lost 6 bases, and 14 bases lay between the germline ends. Germline-derived CDR1 and CDR2 are MNHEY and SVGAGI. CDR3 residues: CASSYSIGAQSGELFF. The CDR3 nucleotides read TGTGCCAGCAGTTACTCGATAGGGGCGCAGTCCGGGGAGCTGTTTTTT.

This chain links TRBV11-2 with TRBJ1-4, with 8 bases that match TRBD1. CDR1 and CDR2 from the germline V gene are SGHAT and FQNNGV. The CDR3 loop spans 13 amino acids. V lost 5 bases to trimming and J lost 6 bases; unmatched junction nucleotides: 2. The CDR3 region has the DNA TGTGCCAGCAGCCAGACAGGGGATGAAAAACTGTTTTTT. This encodes CASSQTGDEKLFF.

The chain employs TRBV6-6 and TRBJ1-2, with 7 nucleotides matching TRBD1. There are 13 residues in the CDR3. Germline CDR1 reads MNHNY; CDR2 reads SVGAGI (reference sequence). Unmatched junction bases numbered 4, after V lost 1 base and J lost 8 bases. The CDR3 coding sequence is TGTGCCAGCAGTTACTGGACAGGCACCGGCTACACCTTC. Translating gives CASSYWTGTGYTF.

The V and J genes are TRBV19 and TRBJ1-1; D is perhaps TRBD1 (5 bases). The CDR3 has 14 amino acids. Germline-derived CDR1 and CDR2 are LNHDA and SQIVND (reference sequence). Trimming cost V 1 base and J 4 bases, with 10 bases left between them. The CDR3 protein is CASSIGVGGTEAFF. The CDR3 bases are TGTGCCAGTAGTATAGGGGTCGGGGGCACTGAAGCTTTCTTT. Combining the CDR3 with reference TRBV19 and TRBJ1-1 gives the whole variable domain DGGITQSPKYLFRKEGQNVTLSCEQNLNHDAMYWYRQDPGQGLRLIYYSQIVNDFQKGDIAEGYSVSREKKESFPLTVTSAQKNPTAFYLCASSIGVGGTEAFFGQGTRLTVV.

The rearrangement links TRBV6-5 to TRBJ1-2; 8 bases are a match to TRBD1. Germline V gene sequence: CDR1 MNHEY, CDR2 SVGAGI. The CDR3 has 14 residues. V was clipped by 4 bases and J by 6 bases; unmatched bases: 7. The CDR3 DNA follows: TGTGCCAGCAGTTCGGACAGGGAGAGTCATGGCTACACCTTC. Its protein product is CASSSDRESHGYTF.

This clone turned up a few times. The chain links TRBV5-5 to TRBJ1-1; TRBD1 aligns across 8 bases. Looked up from germline, CDR1 is SGHKS and CDR2 is YYEKEE (reference sequence). This CDR3 is built from 13 residues. With 2 bases clipped from V and 5 bases from J, the junction kept 2 bases outside the gene matches. CDR3: CASSFTGGTEAFF. CDR3 coding DNA: TGTGCCAGCAGCTTCACAGGGGGGACTGAAGCTTTCTTT.

The chain uses TRBV7-8 and TRBJ2-7; D remains ambiguous. The CDR3 has 12 residues. In germline, CDR1 is SGHVS, CDR2 FQNEAQ. Trimming left V 3 bases short and J 3 bases short, with 6 bases between. Written as DNA, the CDR3 is TGTGCCAGCAGCTTCATAGACTACGAGCAGTACTTC. Encoded protein: CASSFIDYEQYF.

CDR3 DNA: TGTGCCAGCAGCCCACGAGCCGGGGTTGGGGCCAACGTCCTGACTTTC. It encodes CASSPRAGVGANVLTF. The genes are TRBV27 and TRBJ2-6, with D perhaps matching TRBD2 (5 bases). Germline CDR1 is MNHEY and CDR2 is SMNVEV (reference sequence). Trimming pared 6 bases from V and 3 bases from J, leaving 15 bases between. The CDR3 has 16 residues.

This clone was observed a single time. This chain joins TRBV29-1 and TRBJ1-1, with 12 bases matching TRBD1. The ends lost 4 bases at V and 4 bases at J; junction bases unmatched: 16. The germline gives CDR1 SQVTM, CDR2 ANQGSEA. CDR3 length: 18 residues. Here the CDR3 reads CSVVPGQGAIGLPTEAFF. CDR3 nucleotide sequence: TGCAGCGTTGTCCCGGGACAGGGGGCAATAGGTTTGCCCACTGAAGCTTTCTTT.

The rearrangement links TRBV19 to TRBJ1-2; 7 nucleotides line up with TRBD1. Trimming at V came to 6 bases and at J to 4 bases, leaving 14 bases not matched to a gene. Germline CDR1 and CDR2: LNHDA and SQIVND (reference sequence). This CDR3 has 16 residues. CDR3 coding DNA: TGTGCCAGTAGAAGCGCAGGGGGGTCGCCTTTCTATGGCTACACCTTC. Encoded protein: CASRSAGGSPFYGYTF.

The chain couples TRBV13 to TRBJ1-1; D is possibly TRBD1 (6 bases). V lost 6 bases and J 0 bases, leaving 8 bases between the germline ends. Germline-derived CDR1 and CDR2 are PRHDT and FYEKMQ (reference sequence). The length of the CDR3 is 13 residues. The CDR3 spells CASSTGMNTEAFF. As DNA, the CDR3 is TGTGCCAGCAGTACAGGGATGAACACTGAAGCTTTCTTT.

The chain recombines TRBV7-9 with TRBJ2-1; 12 positions agree with TRBD2. This CDR3 spans 14 amino acids. J was trimmed by 8 bases and V by 3 bases; bases with no gene match: 2. From germline, CDR1 is SEHNR and CDR2 FQNEAQ (reference sequence). CDR3 nucleotides: TGTGCCAGCAGCTTGACTAGCGGGAGAGATGAGCAGTTCTTC. This translates into CASSLTSGRDEQFF.

This clone qualifies as large. V gene TRBV4-1 combines with J gene TRBJ1-4; D is possibly TRBD1 (6 bases). This CDR3 has 14 amino acids. The germline V gene has CDR1 MGHRA and CDR2 YSYEKL. Trimming stripped 4 bases from V and 6 bases from J, with 12 bases between. CDR3: CASSPVEGDEKLFF. DNA of the CDR3: TGCGCCAGCAGCCCTGTAGAGGGGGATGAAAAACTGTTTTTT.

The sample holds one count of this clone. The genes are TRBV6-1 and TRBJ2-1, with unresolved D. The CDR3 spans 12 residues. The germline gives CDR1 MNHNS, CDR2 SASEGT. The V end lost 8 bases, the J end lost 7 bases, and 12 bases lay between the germline ends. CDR3 protein: CASVEVLNEQFF. The CDR3 bases are TGTGCCAGCGTTGAAGTTCTGAATGAGCAGTTCTTC.

The V call is TRBV5-1, the J call TRBJ2-2; 13 bases are a match to TRBD2. Germline CDR1 reads SGHRS; CDR2 reads YFSETQ. Unmatched junction bases numbered 4, after V lost 0 bases and J lost 5 bases. The CDR3 sequence is 17 residues long. CDR3 amino acids: CASSLVLAGGPTGELFF. The CDR3 DNA is TGCGCCAGCAGCTTGGTACTAGCGGGAGGGCCGACCGGGGAGCTGTTTTTT.

This clone was seen only once. One end of the junction varies from germline; a read error may be responsible. The genes are TRBV2 and TRBJ1-5; 7 nucleotides match TRBD1. The CDR3 totals 16 residues. Germline V gene lookup returns CDR1 SNHLY and CDR2 FYNNEI. CDR3 DNA sequence: TGTGCCAGCAGCGAAGGGACAGAGAATAGCAATCAGCCCCAGCATTTT. This sequence encodes CASSEGTENSNQPQHF.

The chain carries TRBV5-1 and TRBJ2-5; D may be TRBD1 (6 bases). The V gene lost 2 bases and the J gene lost 2 bases, with 19 bases spanning the gap. CDR1 is SGHRS and CDR2 is YFSETQ in the germline V gene. The CDR3 is 17 residues long. The CDR3 is CASSLQGFPGGQETQYF. DNA for the CDR3: TGCGCCAGCAGCTTACAGGGTTTCCCTGGGGGACAAGAGACCCAGTACTTC.

The chain is built from TRBV29-1 and TRBJ2-1; 9 nucleotides agree with TRBD1. In germline, CDR1 is SQVTM, CDR2 ANQGSEA. The CDR3 has 15 residues. With 3 bases clipped from V and 10 bases from J, the junction kept 13 bases outside the gene matches. For the CDR3, the DNA is TGCAGCGTTGACCTAGGGACAGGGCGGGATCGGGAGCAGTTCTTC. This codes for CSVDLGTGRDREQFF.